The entry below gives a single TCR beta chain sequence along with its context. Its target is unknown. The germline V and J ends were trimmed by 0 bases and 2 bases, with 8 bases remaining between them. This CDR3 is built from 14 residues. Germline CDR1 SGDLS, CDR2 YYNGEE. Each donor's status was that of a healthy bone marrow donor. This record belongs to a study of cytomegalovirus exposure and HLA in healthy donors. Points from the study as a whole: Most TCRs appeared rarely, but some public TCRs recurred in many donors. TCR beta sequences reportedly predicted most subjects' HLA-A and HLA-B alleles accurately.

PCR was performed using 60 Vbeta and 13 Jbeta primers. Study processing details: In a later analysis, the count reached roughly 80 million unique TCR beta chains, with approximately 10 million shared. This table comes from immunoSEQ multiplex PCR, and its TCRdb copy is limited to in-frame clones, with some not included. Clone size and V and J calls were adopted from that table, with D and trimming inferred from the DNA. The repertoire holds some 130,000 clones, with around 78% as singletons. The sequenced sample consisted of PBMCs. The clonotype originates from a female donor in good health and CMV-seropositive. The gene calls are TRBV9 and TRBJ1-2; perhaps TRBD1 as D (6 bases). CDR3 DNA sequence: TGTGCCAGCAGCGTAGGAACAGGGAACTATGGCTACACCTTC. It translates to CASSVGTGNYGYTF. Complete variable domain (other parts from reference TRBV9 and TRBJ1-2): DSGVTQTPKHLITATGQRVTLRCSPRSGDLSVYWYQQSLDQGLQFLIQYYNGEERAKGNILERFSAQQFPDLHSELNLSSLELGDSALYFCASSVGTGNYGYTFGSGTRLTVV.